A selection of T cell receptor beta chains follows, all from one sample in a study of T cell responses to AZD1222 COVID-19 vaccine. Clones were read by immunoSEQ multiplex PCR, and TCRdb kept only the in-frame ones, dropping some. Of some 170,000 clones in the sample, 90% to 95% were seen once. Sequencing used peripheral blood, obtained on day 0 of MenACWY control vaccination. The receptors come from an adult in good health. Each CDR3 is given with its conserved first and last residue. D genes are given only for firm matches. Not all rows give a size; the values are once, few, many and, for expanded clones, a class.

j_gene,v_gene,d_gene,abundance,CDR3aa,CDR3nt
TRBJ2-7,TRBV19,NA,NA,CASSLNPPGHPYEQYF,TGTGCCAGTAGTTTAAACCCTCCGGGACACCCTTACGAGCAGTACTTC
TRBJ2-2,TRBV30,NA,NA,CACPGITGELFF,TGTGCCTGCCCGGGAATCACCGGGGAGCTGTTTTTT
TRBJ2-7,TRBV9,TRBD2,NA,CASSVGSSGSTYEQYF,TGTGCCAGCAGCGTGGGTTCTAGCGGGAGTACCTACGAGCAGTACTTC
TRBJ1-1,TRBV15,NA,NA,CATSSVMDTEAFF,TGTGCCACCAGCAGCGTGATGGACACTGAAGCTTTCTTT
TRBJ2-5,TRBV7-9,NA,NA,CASSLAIGGQETQYF,TGTGCCAGCAGCTTAGCGATCGGGGGTCAAGAGACCCAGTACTTC
TRBJ2-1,TRBV7-3,TRBD2,NA,CASSPRGLAGGPYNEQFF,TGTGCCAGCAGCCCTAGGGGACTAGCGGGAGGACCCTACAATGAGCAGTTCTTC
TRBJ2-4,TRBV2,TRBD2,NA,CASSEAPGLAGLAKNIQYF,TGTGCCAGCAGTGAAGCGCCCGGACTAGCGGGTCTAGCCAAAAACATTCAGTACTTC
TRBJ1-2,TRBV5-1,NA,few,CASSLGQGLGGYTF,TGCGCCAGCAGCTTAGGGCAGGGGCTTGGTGGCTACACCTTC
TRBJ2-7,TRBV5-1,NA,once,CASSMLGYEQYF,TGCGCCAGCAGCATGTTGGGGTACGAGCAGTACTTC
TRBJ2-7,TRBV10-3,NA,NA,CAMHRGDTKRNEQYF,TGTGCCATGCACCGAGGGGATACGAAAAGAAACGAGCAGTACTTC
TRBJ2-3,TRBV12-3/TRBV12-4,NA,NA,CASRETGVDTQYF,TGTGCCAGCAGGGAGACCGGGGTAGATACGCAGTATTTT
TRBJ1-6,TRBV30,TRBD1,NA,CACGTGVSPLHF,TGTGCCTGCGGGACAGGGGTTTCACCCCTCCACTTT
TRBJ1-5,TRBV15,NA,NA,CATSRPEGRWQPQHF,TGTGCCACCAGCAGACCGGAGGGGCGATGGCAGCCCCAGCATTTT
TRBJ2-1,TRBV11-3,NA,few,CASSPSVTGRSRNEQFF,TGTGCCAGCAGCCCCTCAGTGACTGGGAGGAGTAGGAATGAGCAGTTCTTC
TRBJ1-2,TRBV3-1/TRBV3-2,TRBD1,few,CASSQETTGGYYGYTF,TGTGCCAGCAGCCAAGAGACTACAGGGGGTTACTATGGCTACACCTTC
TRBJ1-2,TRBV24-1,NA,NA,CATSDLGGYGYTF,TGTGCCACCAGTGATTTGGGGGGATATGGCTACACCTTC
TRBJ1-1,TRBV7-2,NA,NA,CASSLQGYTEAFF,TGTGCCAGCAGTTTACAGGGTTACACTGAAGCTTTCTTT
TRBJ1-2,TRBV5-1,NA,NA,CASSLTIGAGGYTF,TGCGCCAGCAGCTTGACGATCGGGGCCGGAGGCTACACCTTC
TRBJ1-2,TRBV5-6,TRBD1,NA,CASSLEGASVGYTF,TGTGCCAGCAGCTTAGAGGGGGCATCGGTTGGCTACACCTTC
TRBJ1-2,TRBV29-1,NA,NA,CSVVLSDRMRYTF,TGCAGCGTTGTTCTGTCGGACAGAATGCGCTACACCTTC
TRBJ2-5,TRBV3-1/TRBV3-2,NA,NA,CASSPPGGHVSETQYF,TGTGCCAGCAGCCCCCCCGGGGGCCACGTATCAGAGACCCAGTACTTC
TRBJ1-3,TRBV19,NA,NA,CASTIRQATGNTIYF,TGTGCCAGTACCATCCGGCAGGCAACTGGAAACACCATATATTTT
TRBJ2-7,TRBV7-6,NA,NA,CASSSTVSGEQYF,TGTGCCAGCAGCAGCACAGTTTCTGGCGAGCAGTACTTC
TRBJ2-3,TRBV4-3,TRBD2,NA,CASSQALAGGGADTQYF,TGCGCCAGCAGCCAAGCGCTAGCGGGAGGTGGGGCAGATACGCAGTATTTT
TRBJ1-2,TRBV5-5,TRBD1,once,CASSSHSSGTGKLWGYTF,TGTGCCAGCAGCTCGCACTCTTCTGGGACAGGAAAACTGTGGGGCTACACCTTC
TRBJ1-1,TRBV5-6,NA,NA,CASSFTPENTEAFF,TGTGCCAGCAGCTTTACCCCAGAGAACACTGAAGCTTTCTTT
TRBJ1-1,TRBV25-1,TRBD1,NA,CASSGTGIGEAFF,TGTGCCAGCAGTGGGACAGGGATCGGAGAGGCTTTCTTT
TRBJ1-1,TRBV14,NA,NA,CASSDGDYSTEAFF,TGTGCCAGCAGCGACGGGGACTATAGCACTGAAGCTTTCTTT
TRBJ2-5,TRBV29-1,TRBD2,NA,CSVEDPRAGGLLGETQYF,TGCAGCGTTGAAGATCCTAGGGCGGGAGGGCTCCTGGGAGAGACCCAGTACTTC
TRBJ2-7,TRBV6-6,TRBD1,once,CASSPTGIEQYF,TGTGCCAGCAGCCCGACAGGGATTGAGCAGTACTTC
TRBJ1-3,TRBV28,NA,NA,CASKVGLSGNTIYF,TGTGCCAGCAAGGTCGGTCTCTCTGGAAACACCATATATTTT
TRBJ1-6,TRBV6-5,NA,NA,CASSYSIGQNPPLHF,TGTGCCAGCAGTTACTCGATAGGACAGAATCCACCCCTCCACTTT
TRBJ1-2,TRBV19,NA,NA,CASSLRQYYGYTF,TGTGCCAGTAGTCTCCGACAGTACTATGGCTACACCTTC
TRBJ1-2,TRBV5-6,NA,NA,CASSPSSGANYGYTF,TGTGCCAGCAGCCCTTCGTCGGGGGCGAACTATGGCTACACCTTC
TRBJ1-1,TRBV6-5,NA,NA,CASTKGANTEAFF,TGTGCCAGCACCAAGGGAGCGAACACTGAAGCTTTCTTT
TRBJ2-1,TRBV5-1,TRBD2,NA,CASSLGLALGGSYNEQFF,TGCGCCAGCAGCTTGGGACTAGCTTTGGGGGGTTCCTACAATGAGCAGTTCTTC
TRBJ2-3,TRBV11-3,NA,NA,CASSLEFAGENTDTQYF,TGTGCCAGCAGCTTAGAATTTGCTGGGGAAAACACAGATACGCAGTATTTT
TRBJ2-3,TRBV6-4,TRBD2,NA,CASSASGGTDTQYF,TGTGCCAGCAGTGCTTCGGGAGGGACAGATACGCAGTATTTT
TRBJ2-1,TRBV28,NA,few,CASSLYSGGYNEQFF,TGTGCCAGCAGTTTATACTCTGGGGGCTACAATGAGCAGTTCTTC
TRBJ1-5,TRBV5-1,NA,NA,CASSLVGGENQPQHF,TGCGCCAGCAGCCTGGTCGGAGGAGAGAATCAGCCCCAGCATTTT